This T cell receptor (beta chain) derives from a study of tumor-infiltrating T cells and Merkel cell polyomavirus. About the study: The T cells studied were KLL-specific CD8+ cells against Merkel polyomavirus. Treatment was non-standardized, spanning chemotherapy, radiation and immunotherapies. Study outcomes and limitations: Only one viral epitope was studied, missing other Merkel cell polyomavirus epitopes.

Clones were sequenced by immunoSEQ multiplex PCR, and TCRdb holds only the in-frame ones, with some missing. The profile shows under 30,000 clones, 87% of them singletons. V was shortened by 3 bases and J by 2 bases, with 5 bases between the two germline ends. The germline gives CDR1 LNHDA, CDR2 SQIVND (reference sequence). The CDR3 extends over 12 amino acids. Worth noting for this clone: No antigen is known for it.

All patients' tumors stained robustly positive for Merkel cell polyomavirus Large T antigen by immunohistochemistry. The sample taken for sequencing was lymph node tissue. This receptor was identified in a man in his fifties or sixties with Merkel cell carcinoma. The rearrangement joins TRBV19 to TRBJ2-7; D gene unclear. CDR3 nucleotide sequence: TGTGCCAGTAGTATGGCCCCCTACGAGCAGTACTTC. Amino acid sequence: CASSMAPYEQYF.